Listed below are T cell receptor beta chains from one sample, sequenced in a study of blood T cell repertoires in COVID-19. Assay used: immunoSEQ multiplex PCR; TCRdb lists only in-frame clones, some missing. The sample holds about 170,000 clones, more than 75% seen once. The sample taken for sequencing was peripheral blood. These receptors were collected from a man aged 50-60 years who had recovered from COVID-19. CDR3s include the opening cysteine and the closing phenylalanine or tryptophan. D genes are given only for firm matches. Clone size is given for some rows only: seen once, a few or many times, or a class if the clone is expanded.

TRBV9	TRBJ2-7	.	.	CASSVADATTYEQYF	TGTGCCAGCAGCGTAGCTGATGCGACTACCTACGAGCAGTACTTC
TRBV5-1	TRBJ2-3	.	TRBD2	CASSLDGAGAGDTQYF	TGCGCCAGCAGCTTGGATGGGGCGGGAGCGGGAGATACGCAGTATTTT
TRBV7-3	TRBJ2-2	.	TRBD1	CASRATGTNTGELFF	TGTGCCAGCAGAGCGACAGGGACGAACACCGGGGAGCTGTTTTTT
TRBV5-1	TRBJ1-2	.	.	CASSLASTLRNYGYTF	TGCGCCAGCAGCTTGGCCTCAACCTTGCGGAACTATGGCTACACCTTC
TRBV27	TRBJ2-1	.	.	CATSRGSSATGDEQFF	TGTGCCACCTCACGGGGAAGTAGCGCCACCGGGGATGAGCAGTTCTTC
TRBV5-8	TRBJ2-1	.	.	CASSLALVDAYNEQFF	TGTGCCAGCAGCTTGGCTCTAGTCGATGCCTACAATGAGCAGTTCTTC
TRBV9	TRBJ1-4	once	.	CASSPVGSQGEKLFF	TGTGCCAGCAGTCCAGTCGGGTCTCAGGGAGAAAAACTGTTTTTT
TRBV11-2	TRBJ2-5	.	TRBD2	CASSPTSGRGKETQYF	TGTGCCAGCAGCCCGACTAGCGGGAGGGGTAAAGAGACCCAGTACTTC
TRBV6-5	TRBJ2-7	.	TRBD1	CASRDRVGPLEQYF	TGTGCCAGCAGGGACAGGGTAGGGCCTCTCGAGCAGTACTTC
TRBV3-1/TRBV3-2	TRBJ1-4	once	.	CASSRSDEKLFF	TGTGCCAGCAGCCGGTCGGATGAAAAACTGTTTTTT
TRBV11-2	TRBJ2-2	.	.	CASIKSSVGELFF	TGTGCCAGCATCAAGTCTAGCGTCGGGGAGCTGTTTTTT
TRBV19	TRBJ1-1	.	.	CASSIGEGVTEAFF	TGTGCCAGTAGTATTGGGGAGGGAGTGACTGAAGCTTTCTTT
TRBV18	TRBJ1-1	.	.	CASSPREDLANTEAFF	TGTGCCAGCTCACCGAGGGAGGATTTGGCTAACACTGAAGCTTTCTTT
TRBV28	TRBJ2-7	.	TRBD2	CASSSLAGGSYEQYF	TGTGCCAGCAGTTCCTTAGCGGGGGGTTCCTACGAGCAGTACTTC
TRBV7-7	TRBJ2-1	.	.	CASSPGDGSYNEQFF	TGTGCCAGCAGCCCGGGGGACGGCTCCTACAATGAGCAGTTCTTC
TRBV9	TRBJ1-4	.	TRBD1	CASSRTGAKEKLFF	TGTGCCAGCAGCCGGACAGGGGCTAAAGAAAAACTGTTTTTT
TRBV5-1	TRBJ1-3	.	TRBD1	CASSLRPGQGGLSGNTIYF	TGCGCCAGCAGCTTGAGGCCGGGACAGGGAGGATTATCGGGAAACACCATATATTTT
TRBV30	TRBJ1-5	.	.	CAWGLFSNQPQHF	TGTGCCTGGGGACTTTTTAGCAATCAGCCCCAGCATTTT
TRBV7-8	TRBJ2-1	once	.	CASTLDSPSSYNEQFF	TGTGCCAGCACGCTTGACTCTCCCTCCTCCTACAATGAGCAGTTCTTC
TRBV19	TRBJ1-1	.	.	CASSIQGGNTEAFF	TGTGCCAGTAGTATACAGGGAGGGAACACTGAAGCTTTCTTT
TRBV6-2/TRBV6-3	TRBJ1-6	.	.	CASSYATPLHF	TGTGCCAGCAGTTACGCTACACCCCTCCACTTT
TRBV6-1	TRBJ1-5	.	.	CASSEAGGYNQPQHF	TGTGCCAGCAGTGAAGCAGGCGGGTACAATCAGCCCCAGCATTTT
TRBV6-1	TRBJ2-7	.	.	CASSEQGGTYEQYF	TGTGCCAGCAGTGAACAGGGTGGAACCTACGAGCAGTACTTC
TRBV2	TRBJ2-3	.	.	CASSGGRSFTDTQYF	TGTGCCAGCAGTGGAGGCCGGTCCTTCACAGATACGCAGTATTTT